The 9 T cell receptor beta chains below all came from one sample that was sequenced in a study of CD8+CD57+ T cells in acquired aplastic anemia. All patients picked for sequencing had shown, by flow cytometry, an expansion of CD8+CD57+ cells. For CDR3 and TCR beta VDJ profiling, genomic DNA was the template used. From the reads, TCRdb called clonotypes with MiXCR, one entry per CDR3 protein. The table lists about 190,000 distinct CDR3 sequences, roughly half of them singletons, with around 8.8% in the top ten. Material for sequencing was sorted CD4+, CD8+, or CD8+CD57+ T cells (not recorded which) from PBMCs. Receptors originate from a human donor with aplastic anemia.

On this clonotype: This may be a read error, as it is one base from a much larger clone. This chain links TRBV5-1 with TRBJ2-1; D call uncertain. This CDR3 is 12 amino acids long. Germline-derived CDR1 and CDR2 are SGHRS and YFSETQ. CDR3 loop: CAGSPLAHEQFF. In DNA form, the CDR3 reads TGCGCCGGCAGCCCGTTGGCTCATGAGCAGTTCTTC. Together with reference TRBV5-1 and TRBJ2-1, the CDR3 gives the full variable domain: KAGVTQTPRYLIKTRGQQVTLSCSPISGHRSVSWYQQTPGQGLQFLFEYFSETQRNKGNFPGRFSGRQFSNSRSEMNVSTLELGDSALYLCAGSPLAHEQFFGPGTRLTVL.

This clonotype was detected ten times or more. The chain links TRBV29-1 to TRBJ1-1, with a weak D call TRBD1 (5 bases). V was shortened by 3 bases and J by 6 bases, with 11 bases between the two germline ends. The CDR3 has 12 amino acids. From germline, CDR1 is SQVTM and CDR2 ANQGSEA. The CDR3 DNA reads as TGCAGCGTTGAGTGGGGGAGGTCTGAAGCTTTCTTT. This encodes CSVEWGRSEAFF.

V gene TRBV9 combines with J gene TRBJ2-1; no reliable D call. Per the germline V gene, CDR1 is SGDLS and CDR2 is YYNGEE. V lost 0 bases and J 6 bases, leaving 10 bases between the germline ends. The CDR3 extends over 14 amino acids. The CDR3 DNA is TGTGCCAGCAGCGTAGTTGGTGACGGCAATGAGCAGTTCTTC. Amino acids: CASSVVGDGNEQFF. The full variable domain, with the rest looked up from reference TRBV9 and TRBJ2-1, is DSGVTQTPKHLITATGQRVTLRCSPRSGDLSVYWYQQSLDQGLQFLIQYYNGEERAKGNILERFSAQQFPDLHSELNLSSLELGDSALYFCASSVVGDGNEQFFGPGTRLTVL.

This clonotype has a count of ten or more. The CDR3 loop is CSARIPGLYEQYF. CDR3 nucleotides: TGCAGTGCTAGGATACCCGGTCTCTACGAGCAGTACTTC. The chain is built from TRBV20-1 and TRBJ2-7, with D hard to call. Germline CDR1 DFQATT, CDR2 SNEGSKA (reference sequence). This CDR3 is 13 amino acids long. The V and J ends lost 3 bases and 3 bases respectively, with 12 bases between them.

This clonotype was detected many times. The rearrangement uses TRBV5-1 and TRBJ1-6; D unresolved. V lost 4 bases to trimming and J lost 7 bases, with 9 bases between them. The length of the CDR3 is 13 residues. Germline CDR1 is SGHRS and CDR2 is YFSETQ. The CDR3 reads CASSRGENSPLHF. The CDR3 DNA follows: TGCGCCAGCAGCCGTGGGGAGAATTCACCCCTCCACTTT.

This clonotype was seen many times. At one end, the junction sequence differs from germline, possibly due to a read error. V usage is TRBV24-1 and J usage is TRBJ2-3, with D unresolved. This CDR3 spans 16 amino acids. CDR1 is KGHDR, CDR2 SFDVKD, per germline. As DNA, the CDR3 is TGTGCCACCATTGATTCTGGACGGTACGGCACAGATACGCGGTATTTT. This gives the protein CATIDSGRYGTDTRYF.

This clonotype was detected a few times. An end of the junction differs from the germline gene, which may be a read error. The rearrangement uses TRBV7-9 and TRBJ2-3; possibly TRBD1 for D (5 bases). This CDR3 contains 11 residues. Per the germline V gene, CDR1 is SEHNR and CDR2 is FQNEAQ (reference sequence). The CDR3 DNA follows: TGTGCCAGCAGCTTGACAGTTACGCAGTATTTT. It encodes CASSLTVTQYF.

This chain connects TRBV9 to TRBJ2-5, with 8 bases that match TRBD2. Germline trimming cut 4 bases from V and 4 bases from J; bases unmatched to any gene: 12. Germline CDR1 SGDLS, CDR2 YYNGEE. This CDR3 is built from 16 residues. CDR3 region: CASSPPDGRAGETQYF. Here the CDR3 DNA reads TGTGCCAGCAGCCCCCCCGACGGGAGGGCCGGAGAGACCCAGTACTTC. The entire variable domain, with the rest obtained from reference TRBV9 and TRBJ2-5, is as follows: DSGVTQTPKHLITATGQRVTLRCSPRSGDLSVYWYQQSLDQGLQFLIQYYNGEERAKGNILERFSAQQFPDLHSELNLSSLELGDSALYFCASSPPDGRAGETQYFGPGTRLLVL.

This clonotype turned up a few times. The DNA for the CDR3 is TGTGCCACCGAGAGCGGGCAGCCCCAGCATTTT. As protein: CATESGQPQHF. V and J are TRBV24-1 and TRBJ1-5; no clear D gene. Trimming removed 9 bases at V and 7 bases at J, with 9 bases between. The CDR3 covers 11 residues. CDR1 and CDR2 from the germline V gene are KGHDR and SFDVKD.